Listed below are T cell receptor beta chains from one sample, sequenced in a study of T cell responses to AZD1222 COVID-19 vaccine. Assay: immunoSEQ multiplex PCR; the TCRdb copy retains only in-frame clones and omits some. The sample consists of about 110,000 clones, 80% to 90% of them appearing once. The source was peripheral blood, collected 28 days after the second AZD1222 dose. These receptor sequences come from an adult who received the AZD1222 COVID-19 vaccine. Both conserved end residues are part of each CDR3. The D gene is left open where the match is weak. Some rows have no size entry. The others give once, few or many, or a class for an expanded clone.

D gene | clone size | J gene | V gene | CDR3 DNA | CDR3 protein
- | - | TRBJ2-7 | TRBV7-9 | TGTGCCAGCAGCTTAGTGGCCCGGGACGCAATTATAAAGCAGTACTTC | CASSLVARDAIIKQYF
- | few | TRBJ2-4 | TRBV5-1 | TGCGCCAGCAGCTTAAATAGGGGGGCCGTAGACATTCAGTACTTC | CASSLNRGAVDIQYF
TRBD1 | - | TRBJ1-5 | TRBV28 | TGTGCCAGCACTCCGCCCCCCGGGACAGGGGTCGTCCAGCCCCAGCATTTT | CASTPPPGTGVVQPQHF
- | - | TRBJ2-1 | TRBV12-5 | TGTGCTAGTGGCTCCCCGGGCTCGTACAATGAGCAGTTCTTC | CASGSPGSYNEQFF
- | - | TRBJ1-1 | TRBV28 | TGTGCCAGCAGTGTCCATGGGGGGAACACTGAAGCTTTCTTT | CASSVHGGNTEAFF
- | few | TRBJ2-3 | TRBV29-1 | TGCAGCGAGGGGGGGCACTCTAGCACAGATACGCAGTATTTT | CSEGGHSSTDTQYF
TRBD1 | - | TRBJ1-6 | TRBV5-1 | TGCGCCAGCAGCTTGAGACAGGGGAATTCACCCCTCCACTTT | CASSLRQGNSPLHF
TRBD2 | once | TRBJ2-1 | TRBV3-1/TRBV3-2 | TGTGCCAGCAGCCAAGTGGGGACTAGCATCTATGAGCAGTTCTTC | CASSQVGTSIYEQFF
- | - | TRBJ2-6 | TRBV7-2 | TGTGCCAGCAGCTTAGGAAATAGTGCTGGGGCCAACGTCCTGACTTTC | CASSLGNSAGANVLTF
- | - | TRBJ1-3 | TRBV7-3 | TGTGCCAGCAGCCCCGCTGGAGGCTCTGGAAACACCATATATTTT | CASSPAGGSGNTIYF
- | - | TRBJ2-6 | TRBV3-1/TRBV3-2 | TGTGCCAGCAGCCAAGCGGGCGCCGTTCATACCTCTGGGGCCAACGTCCTGACTTTC | CASSQAGAVHTSGANVLTF
TRBD2 | - | TRBJ2-1 | TRBV28 | TGTGCCAGCAGTTTATTTTCTAGCGGCTCCTACAATGAGCAGTTCTTC | CASSLFSSGSYNEQFF
- | - | TRBJ1-2 | TRBV19 | TGTGCCAGTAGTAGGTCACTTGGCTACACCTTC | CASSRSLGYTF
- | - | TRBJ2-2 | TRBV7-9 | TGTGCCAGCAGCTTTGGCACCGGGGAGCTGTTTTTT | CASSFGTGELFF
TRBD2 | - | TRBJ2-7 | TRBV6-2/TRBV6-3 | TGTGCCAGCAGCCGATATAGCGGGGGCAGCGACGAGCAGTACTTC | CASSRYSGGSDEQYF
TRBD1 | - | TRBJ2-7 | TRBV12-3/TRBV12-4 | TGTGCCAGCAGGGGGACAGTCTCCTACGAGCAGTACTTC | CASRGTVSYEQYF
- | - | TRBJ1-1 | TRBV14 | TGTGCCAGCAGCCAAGATCTGGGCGCGAACACTGAAGCTTTCTTT | CASSQDLGANTEAFF
TRBD1 | once | TRBJ1-1 | TRBV12-3/TRBV12-4 | TGTGCCAGCAGCTCCCTAGGACAGGGACACTTT | CASSSLGQGHF
- | - | TRBJ2-3 | TRBV6-5 | TGTGCCAGCAGGACGACTAGCCGGGGACAAGATACGCAGTATTTT | CASRTTSRGQDTQYF
- | few | TRBJ1-5 | TRBV2 | TGTGCCAGCGGTCAGGGCTATAGCAATCAGCCCCAGCATTTT | CASGQGYSNQPQHF
- | - | TRBJ2-7 | TRBV6-1 | TGTGCCAGCAGCCACGAGGGGGGGTACGAGCAGTACTTC | CASSHEGGYEQYF
- | - | TRBJ2-3 | TRBV5-1 | TGCGCCAGCAGCTTGGAAGGGGGTCGGGTAGATACGCAGTATTTT | CASSLEGGRVDTQYF
- | - | TRBJ1-1 | TRBV28 | TGTGCCAGCAGTTTGGACGTGTACACTGAAGCTTTCTTT | CASSLDVYTEAFF
- | - | TRBJ2-2 | TRBV11-2 | TGTGCCACCCCTGCGGGACTGACGGGGGGGGAGCTGTTTTTT | CATPAGLTGGELFF
TRBD2 | - | TRBJ2-1 | TRBV7-9 | TGTGCCAGCTCTAGCGGGAGGGGCTCCTACAATGAGCAGTTCTTC | CASSSGRGSYNEQFF
- | - | TRBJ2-1 | TRBV5-5 | TGTGCCAGCAGCTTGGCCGTACAGCGCTACAATGAGCAGTTCTTC | CASSLAVQRYNEQFF
- | - | TRBJ2-2 | TRBV29-1 | TGCAGCGTTGTGGGGGGACATAACACCGGGGAGCTGTTTTTT | CSVVGGHNTGELFF
- | - | TRBJ1-1 | TRBV7-6 | TGTGCCAGCAGCTTAAACCTGATCTGGAACACTGAAGCTTTCTTT | CASSLNLIWNTEAFF
TRBD1 | - | TRBJ1-1 | TRBV11-1 | TGTGCCAGCAGCCCCCGGGACAGGGGAACTGAAGCTTTCTTT | CASSPRDRGTEAFF